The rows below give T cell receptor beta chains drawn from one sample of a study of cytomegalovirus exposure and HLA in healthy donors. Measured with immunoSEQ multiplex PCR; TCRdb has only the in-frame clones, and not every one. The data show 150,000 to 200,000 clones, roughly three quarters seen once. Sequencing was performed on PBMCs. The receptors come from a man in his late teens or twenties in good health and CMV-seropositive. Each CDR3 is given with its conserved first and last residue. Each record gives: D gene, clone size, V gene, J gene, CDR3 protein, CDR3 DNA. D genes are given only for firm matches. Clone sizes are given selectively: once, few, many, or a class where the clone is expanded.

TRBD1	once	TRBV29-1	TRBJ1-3	CSVRDRGPGNTIYF	TGCAGCGTCCGTGACAGGGGGCCTGGAAACACCATATATTTT
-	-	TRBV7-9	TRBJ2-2	CASSLDIQNTGELFF	TGTGCCAGCAGCTTAGACATCCAGAACACCGGGGAGCTGTTTTTT
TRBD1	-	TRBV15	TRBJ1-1	CATSRGYRGNTEAFF	TGTGCCACCAGCAGGGGTTACAGGGGGAACACTGAAGCTTTCTTT
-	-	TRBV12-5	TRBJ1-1	CASRGSMNTEAFF	TGTGCTAGCCGAGGGAGTATGAACACTGAAGCTTTCTTT
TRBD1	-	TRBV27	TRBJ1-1	CASSFTGGTEAFF	TGTGCCAGCAGTTTTACAGGGGGCACTGAAGCTTTCTTT
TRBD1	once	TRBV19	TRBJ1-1	CASSRQGHTEAFF	TGTGCCAGTAGTAGACAGGGGCACACTGAAGCTTTCTTT
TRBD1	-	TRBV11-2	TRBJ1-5	CASSTGQVMGQPQHF	TGTGCCAGCAGTACTGGACAGGTGATGGGTCAGCCCCAGCATTTT
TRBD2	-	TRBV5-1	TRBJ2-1	CASRWGTSGRDEQFF	TGCGCCAGCCGTTGGGGGACTAGCGGGAGGGATGAGCAGTTCTTC
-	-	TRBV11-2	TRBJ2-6	CASTNFSGANVLTF	TGTGCCAGCACCAACTTCTCTGGGGCCAACGTCCTGACTTTC
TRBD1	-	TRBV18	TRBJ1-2	CASSPDRGPGYTF	TGTGCCAGCTCTCCTGACAGGGGGCCTGGCTACACCTTC
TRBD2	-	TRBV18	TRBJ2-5	CASSPSTGGQETQYF	TGTGCCAGCTCTCCCTCCACGGGGGGTCAAGAGACCCAGTACTTC
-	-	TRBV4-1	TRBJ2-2	CASSQVEGSNTGELFF	TGCGCCAGCAGCCAAGTAGAGGGATCGAACACCGGGGAGCTGTTTTTT
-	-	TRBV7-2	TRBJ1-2	CASSLNKPSRISGYGYTF	TGTGCCAGCAGCTTAAACAAGCCTAGCCGAATCAGCGGATATGGCTACACCTTC
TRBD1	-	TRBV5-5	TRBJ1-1	CASSRTGAMNTEAFF	TGTGCCAGCAGCCGGACAGGGGCTATGAACACTGAAGCTTTCTTT
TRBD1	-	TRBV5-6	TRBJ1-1	CATGDRFIGSGTEAFF	TGTGCCACCGGGGACAGGTTTATTGGGTCGGGCACTGAAGCTTTCTTT
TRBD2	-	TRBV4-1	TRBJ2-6	CASSPLAGGTGANVLTF	TGCGCCAGCAGCCCACTAGCGGGGGGGACTGGGGCCAACGTCCTGACTTTC
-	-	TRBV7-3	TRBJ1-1	CASSDVANTEAFF	TGTGCCAGCAGTGATGTGGCGAACACTGAAGCTTTCTTT
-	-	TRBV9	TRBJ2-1	CASSVAPTGFHEQFF	TGTGCCAGCAGCGTAGCCCCTACAGGGTTCCATGAGCAGTTCTTC
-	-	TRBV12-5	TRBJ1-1	CASGLLNTEAFF	TGTGCTAGTGGCCTCCTGAACACTGAAGCTTTCTTT
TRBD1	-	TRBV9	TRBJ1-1	CASSVGWDRGTEAFF	TGTGCCAGCAGCGTAGGTTGGGACAGGGGCACTGAAGCTTTCTTT
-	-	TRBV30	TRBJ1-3	CAWFPVLGGAGNTIYF	TGTGCCTGGTTTCCAGTGCTGGGGGGGGCTGGAAACACCATATATTTT
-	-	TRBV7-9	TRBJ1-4	CASSLVGAKEKLFF	TGTGCCAGCAGCTTAGTGGGGGCTAAGGAAAAACTGTTTTTT
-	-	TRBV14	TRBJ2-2	CASSQFLAQRTGELFF	TGTGCCAGCAGCCAATTCCTGGCTCAGCGGACCGGGGAGCTGTTTTTT
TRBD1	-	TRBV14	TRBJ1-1	CASSLGQGTTEAFF	TGTGCCAGCAGCCTAGGACAGGGGACCACTGAAGCTTTCTTT
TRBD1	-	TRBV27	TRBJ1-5	CASSPTGGDSNQPQHF	TGTGCCAGCAGTCCGACAGGGGGAGATAGCAATCAGCCCCAGCATTTT
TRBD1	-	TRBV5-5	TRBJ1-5	CASSLGQGANQPQHF	TGTGCCAGCAGCTTGGGACAGGGGGCGAATCAGCCCCAGCATTTT
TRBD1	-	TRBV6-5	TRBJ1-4	CASSWTGRETNEKLFF	TGTGCCAGCAGTTGGACAGGGAGGGAAACTAATGAAAAACTGTTTTTT
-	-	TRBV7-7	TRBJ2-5	CASSLWGEGTQYF	TGTGCTAGCAGCTTATGGGGGGAAGGGACCCAGTACTTC
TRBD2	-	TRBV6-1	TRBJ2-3	CASGSGSTLAVTQYF	TGTGCCAGCGGTAGCGGGAGTACGTTGGCGGTTACGCAGTATTTT
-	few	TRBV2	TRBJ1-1	CASSEAPSGNTEAFF	TGTGCCAGCAGTGAGGCACCCAGTGGGAACACTGAAGCTTTCTTT
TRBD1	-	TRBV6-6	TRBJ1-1	CASSPPPDRANTEAFF	TGTGCCAGCAGCCCGCCCCCGGACAGGGCGAACACTGAAGCTTTCTTT
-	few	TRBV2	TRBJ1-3	CASSENQGQTGNTIYF	TGTGCCAGCAGTGAAAATCAAGGACAGACTGGAAACACCATATATTTT
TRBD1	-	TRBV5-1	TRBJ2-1	CASSSYRGRNNEQFF	TGCGCCAGCAGCTCCTACAGGGGGAGGAACAATGAGCAGTTCTTC
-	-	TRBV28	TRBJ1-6	CASSFPRTEINSPLHF	TGTGCCAGCAGTTTTCCCCGGACAGAGATCAATTCACCCCTCCACTTT
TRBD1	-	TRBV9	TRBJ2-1	CASSVGQGVHNEQFF	TGTGCCAGCAGCGTAGGCCAGGGGGTCCACAATGAGCAGTTCTTC
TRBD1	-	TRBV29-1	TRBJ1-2	CSVGTGASNGYTF	TGCAGCGTAGGGACAGGGGCTTCGAATGGCTACACCTTC
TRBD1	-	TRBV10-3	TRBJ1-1	CAIRGTASNTEAFF	TGTGCCATCAGGGGGACAGCGTCGAACACTGAAGCTTTCTTT
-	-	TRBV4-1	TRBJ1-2	CASSLTGPKDYGYTF	TGCGCCAGCAGCCTAACAGGGCCAAAAGACTATGGCTACACCTTC
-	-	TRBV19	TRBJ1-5	CACRGGVNQPQHF	TGTGCCTGCAGGGGTGGCGTTAATCAGCCCCAGCATTTT
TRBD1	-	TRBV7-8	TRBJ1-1	CASSTGQVMNTEAFF	TGTGCCAGCAGCACCGGACAGGTCATGAACACTGAAGCTTTCTTT
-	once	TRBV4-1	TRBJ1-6	CASSQDRDVRVVVSPLHF	TGCGCCAGCAGCCAAGATCGGGATGTAAGGGTAGTTGTCTCACCCCTCCACTTT
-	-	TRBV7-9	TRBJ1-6	CASSLGGGTYNSPLHF	TGTGCCAGCAGCTTAGGAGGAGGGACGTATAATTCACCCCTCCACTTT
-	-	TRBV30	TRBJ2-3	CAWSVPTRSTDTQYF	TGTGCCTGGAGTGTACCGACTAGATCCACAGATACGCAGTATTTT
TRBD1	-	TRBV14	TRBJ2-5	CASSQDRGQTQYF	TGTGCCAGCAGCCAAGACAGGGGGCAGACCCAGTACTTC
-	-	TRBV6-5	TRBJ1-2	CASSPTGYGYTF	TGTGCCAGCAGTCCGACTGGCTATGGCTACACCTTC
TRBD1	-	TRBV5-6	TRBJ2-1	CASSPGTGVSNEQFF	TGTGCCAGCAGCCCCGGGACAGGAGTGTCCAATGAGCAGTTCTTC
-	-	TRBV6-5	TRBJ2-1	CASSYVSGEEFF	TGTGCCAGCAGTTACGTTAGCGGAGAGGAGTTCTTC
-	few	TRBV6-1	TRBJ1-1	CATRRAFINTEAFF	TGTGCCACCCGGCGGGCGTTTATTAACACTGAAGCTTTCTTT
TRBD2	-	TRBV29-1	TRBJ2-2	CSVELAAKNTGELFF	TGCAGCGTTGAACTAGCGGCAAAGAACACCGGGGAGCTGTTTTTT
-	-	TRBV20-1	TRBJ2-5	CSASTGETQYF	TGCAGTGCTTCGACCGGGGAGACCCAGTACTTC
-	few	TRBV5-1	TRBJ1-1	CASSLRGQNTEAFF	TGCGCCAGCAGCTTGAGGGGACAGAACACTGAAGCTTTCTTT
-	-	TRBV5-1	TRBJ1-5	CASSWVGGLDQPQHF	TGCGCCAGCAGCTGGGTGGGGGGTCTGGATCAGCCCCAGCATTTT
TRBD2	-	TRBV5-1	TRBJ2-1	CASSSTSGRVNEQFF	TGCGCCAGCAGCTCGACTAGCGGGAGAGTGAATGAGCAGTTCTTC